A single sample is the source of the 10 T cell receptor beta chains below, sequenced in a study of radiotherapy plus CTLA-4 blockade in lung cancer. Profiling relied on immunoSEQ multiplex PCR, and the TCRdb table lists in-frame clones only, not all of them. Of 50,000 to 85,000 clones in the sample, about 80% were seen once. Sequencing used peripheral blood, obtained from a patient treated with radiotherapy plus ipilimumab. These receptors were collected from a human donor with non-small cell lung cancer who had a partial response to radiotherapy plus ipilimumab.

CDR3 sequence reads: CASSELLPPYEQYF. The DNA for the CDR3 is TGTGCCAGCAGTGAATTGCTACCCCCCTACGAGCAGTACTTC. The J gene is TRBJ2-7, the V gene TRBV6-1, with unresolved D. Trimming took off 2 bases at V and 2 bases at J, with 10 bases between the two ends. Germline V gene sequence: CDR1 MNHNS, CDR2 SASEGT. The CDR3 extends over 14 amino acids.

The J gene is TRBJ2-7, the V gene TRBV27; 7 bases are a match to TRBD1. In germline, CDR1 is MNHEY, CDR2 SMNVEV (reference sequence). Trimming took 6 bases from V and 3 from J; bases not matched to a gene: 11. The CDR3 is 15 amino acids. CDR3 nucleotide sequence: TGTGCCAGCAGCCTGGCTAGGACAGGCGGCTACGAGCAGTACTTC. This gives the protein CASSLARTGGYEQYF.

CDR3: CASSGSDRGNTEAFF. Here the CDR3 DNA reads TGTGCCAGCAGCGGGTCGGACAGGGGAAACACTGAAGCTTTCTTT. The chain combines TRBV9 with TRBJ1-1, with 9 bases identical to TRBD1. Germline CDR1 is SGDLS and CDR2 is YYNGEE. Trimming took 3 bases from V and 2 from J; bases not matched to a gene: 5. The CDR3 is 15 amino acids.

CDR3 DNA: TGTGCCAGTAGCGAGACAGGGGGCAATGGTTATGGCTACACCTTC. It is translated as CASSETGGNGYGYTF. The genes are TRBV19 and TRBJ1-2; TRBD1 aligns across 10 bases. The V gene's germline CDR1 is LNHDA and CDR2 SQIVND (reference sequence). This CDR3 spans 15 amino acids. V lost 6 bases to trimming and J lost 5 bases; unmatched junction nucleotides: 9. The full variable domain, its missing parts supplied by reference TRBV19 and TRBJ1-2, is DGGITQSPKYLFRKEGQNVTLSCEQNLNHDAMYWYRQDPGQGLRLIYYSQIVNDFQKGDIAEGYSVSREKKESFPLTVTSAQKNPTAFYLCASSETGGNGYGYTFGSGTRLTVV.

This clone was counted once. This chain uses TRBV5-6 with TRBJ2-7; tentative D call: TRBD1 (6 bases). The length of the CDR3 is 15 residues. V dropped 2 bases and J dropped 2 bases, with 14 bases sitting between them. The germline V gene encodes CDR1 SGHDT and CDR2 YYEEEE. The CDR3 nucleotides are TGTGCCAGCAGCTTTCCGGCAGGGGATCCCTACGAGCAGTACTTC. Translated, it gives CASSFPAGDPYEQYF.

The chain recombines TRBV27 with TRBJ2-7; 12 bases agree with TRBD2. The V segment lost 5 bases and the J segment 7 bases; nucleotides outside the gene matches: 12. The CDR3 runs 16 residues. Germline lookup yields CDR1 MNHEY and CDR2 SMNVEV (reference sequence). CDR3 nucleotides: TGTGCCAGCAGTCGGCCTGGACTAGCGGGGCGAGGGGAGCAGTACTTC. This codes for CASSRPGLAGRGEQYF.

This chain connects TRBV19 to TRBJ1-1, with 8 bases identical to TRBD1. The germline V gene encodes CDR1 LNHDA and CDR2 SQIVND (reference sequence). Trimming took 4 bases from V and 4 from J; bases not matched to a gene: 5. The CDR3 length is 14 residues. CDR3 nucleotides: TGTGCCAGTAGTAGTCAGGGGGCAGGCACTGAAGCTTTCTTT. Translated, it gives CASSSQGAGTEAFF.

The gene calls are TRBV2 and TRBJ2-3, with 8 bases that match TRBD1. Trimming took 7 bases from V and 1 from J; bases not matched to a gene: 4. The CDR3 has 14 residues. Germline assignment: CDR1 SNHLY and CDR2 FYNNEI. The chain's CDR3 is CASMVGQGTDTQYF. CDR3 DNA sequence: TGTGCCAGCATGGTGGGACAGGGCACAGATACGCAGTATTTT.

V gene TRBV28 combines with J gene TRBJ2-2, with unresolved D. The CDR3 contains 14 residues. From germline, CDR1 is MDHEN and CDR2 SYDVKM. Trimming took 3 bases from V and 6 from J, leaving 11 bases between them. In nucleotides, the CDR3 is TGTGCCAGCAGTTTTTACGGTTTGGCCGGGGAGCTGTTTTTT. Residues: CASSFYGLAGELFF.

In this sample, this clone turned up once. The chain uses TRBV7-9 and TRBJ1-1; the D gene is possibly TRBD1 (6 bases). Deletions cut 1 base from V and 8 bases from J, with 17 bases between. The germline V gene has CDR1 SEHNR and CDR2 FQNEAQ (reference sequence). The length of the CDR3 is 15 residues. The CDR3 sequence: CASSLGDIKGGEAFF. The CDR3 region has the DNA TGTGCCAGCAGCTTAGGCGACATCAAGGGGGGGGAAGCTTTCTTT.